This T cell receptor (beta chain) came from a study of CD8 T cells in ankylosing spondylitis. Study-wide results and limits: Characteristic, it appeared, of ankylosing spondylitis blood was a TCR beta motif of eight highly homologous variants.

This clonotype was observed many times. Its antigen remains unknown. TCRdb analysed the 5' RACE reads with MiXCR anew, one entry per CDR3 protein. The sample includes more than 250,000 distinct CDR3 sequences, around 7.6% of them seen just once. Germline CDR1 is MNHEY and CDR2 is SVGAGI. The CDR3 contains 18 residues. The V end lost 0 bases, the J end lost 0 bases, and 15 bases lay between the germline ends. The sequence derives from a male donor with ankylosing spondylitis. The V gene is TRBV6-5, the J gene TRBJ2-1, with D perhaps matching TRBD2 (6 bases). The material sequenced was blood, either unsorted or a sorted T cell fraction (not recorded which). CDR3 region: CASSYSSGDSNSYNEQFF. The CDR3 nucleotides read TGTGCCAGCAGTTACTCGTCTGGGGACTCCAACTCCTACAATGAGCAGTTCTTC.